This T cell receptor beta chain comes out of a study of spatial heterogeneity in lung cancer. Time point here: sample taken at primary tumor resection. The input material, whole RNA from tumor, nontumor lung or frozen PBMC, was sequenced unsorted. The V end lost 3 bases, the J end lost 6 bases, and 11 bases lay between the germline ends. The length of the CDR3 is 14 residues. CDR1 is SEHNR, CDR2 FQNEAQ, per germline (reference sequence). TCRdb reanalysed the 5' RACE reads using MiXCR and keeps one entry per CDR3 protein. The data show approximately 40,000 distinct CDR3 sequences, around 5.2% seen once. This clonotype was recorded many times.

Sequencing was performed on PBMCs, taken at surgery. This receptor was taken from a female donor with early-stage non-small cell lung cancer. This chain joins TRBV7-9 and TRBJ2-2; either TRBD1 or TRBD2 may supply D (5 bases each). The CDR3 DNA reads as TGTGCCAGCAGCTTCTTCGGGACGGCCGGGGAGCTGTTTTTT. It translates to CASSFFGTAGELFF.